These 20 T cell receptor beta chains were all obtained from the same sample, sequenced in a study of blood T cells in healthy people across ages (dated by TCRdb to between 2014 and 2017). Library preparation used 5' RACE. The instrument given in TCRdb is Illumina HiSeq 2500. A second roughly 6 to 12 cycle PCR used a sample-barcoded 5' primer and a J-beta primer mix. In TCRdb, the public reads were trimmed at Q25 with fastp and aligned with MiXCR, with productive beta chains retained. Each entry is one CDR3 protein sequence, shown with its most common DNA and genes. The sample table holds approximately 810,000 distinct CDR3 sequences, of which 29% were seen once. Jointly, the top ten make up approximately 15% of the sample. Sequenced material: blood. These receptors were collected from a woman aged 80 or over in good health.

This clonotype was picked up a small number of times. With a much larger clone just one base away, this may be a read error. This chain joins TRBV7-9 and TRBJ2-5, with D unresolved. The CDR3 runs 12 residues. The germline CDR1 and CDR2 sequences are SEHNR and FQNEAQ (reference sequence). The CDR3 nucleotides read TGTGCCAGCAACTTACCGGAAGAGACCCAGTACTTC. It yields the protein CASNLPEETQYF.

The rearrangement joins TRBV29-1 to TRBJ2-3; D may be TRBD2 (7 bases). Trimming shortened V by 7 bases and J by 1 base, and 24 bases separated the two germline ends. Germline CDR1 is SQVTM and CDR2 is ANQGSEA. The CDR3 length is 17 residues. As DNA, the CDR3 is TGCAGCGCCCCAGAGTGGGGGGGCGAGTCTGGCACAGATACGCAGTATTTT. Its protein is CSAPEWGGESGTDTQYF.

This clonotype was recorded a few times. The J gene is TRBJ1-1, the V gene TRBV11-2; D gene ambiguous. CDR3 length: 15 amino acids. V was trimmed by 0 bases and J by 0 bases, leaving 8 bases between them. In germline, CDR1 is SGHAT, CDR2 FQNNGV. CDR3 sequence reads: CASSLDLSLNTEAFF. DNA for the CDR3: TGTGCCAGCAGCTTAGATCTAAGTCTGAACACTGAAGCTTTCTTT.

The table lists this clonotype with a few counts. It may be a read error: a sequence one base away is much more abundant. The chain recombines TRBV28 with TRBJ2-5, with D uncertain. The CDR3 is made up of 15 amino acids. The V gene's germline CDR1 is MDHEN and CDR2 SYDVKM. The germline V and J ends were trimmed by 3 bases and 1 base, with 12 bases remaining between them. CDR3 sequence: CASSLPGPLQETQYF. The CDR3 bases are TGTGCCAGCAGTTTGCCAGGACCTCTCCAAGAGACCCAGTACTTC.

The V and J genes are TRBV12-3 or TRBV12-4 and TRBJ2-7; 8 bases are shared with TRBD2. The CDR3 extends over 17 amino acids. V lost 3 bases and J lost 3; bases outside the gene matches: 13. This chain's CDR3 is CASSFRTGGPEVYEQYF. CDR3 bases: TGTGCCAGCAGTTTTAGGACGGGAGGGCCAGAGGTCTACGAGCAGTACTTC.

In its sample, this clonotype was seen many times. Compared with germline, one end of the junction differs, possibly owing to a read error. The V gene is TRBV18, the J gene TRBJ2-5; D is uncertain. The germline V gene encodes CDR1 KGHSH and CDR2 LQKENI. This CDR3 is 12 amino acids long. DNA for the CDR3: TGCGCCAGCAGCCCTTCGAGAGAGACCCAGTACTTC. It is translated as CASSPSRETQYF.

This clonotype has at least ten counts. The chain combines TRBV27 with TRBJ2-3, with a weak D call TRBD2 (6 bases). This CDR3 region has 14 residues. V gave up 7 bases and J gave up 1 base, with 12 bases separating them. CDR1 and CDR2 (germline): MNHEY, SMNVEV (reference sequence). Here the CDR3 reads CASTPKRGTDTQYF. In nucleotides, the CDR3 is TGTGCCAGCACCCCAAAGCGGGGCACAGATACGCAGTATTTT.

About this clonotype itself: A read error may be the cause here, since a much bigger clone is one base away. The chain recombines TRBV9 with TRBJ1-2, with unresolved D. Germline CDR1 reads SGDLS; CDR2 reads YYNGEE. This CDR3 contains 14 residues. CDR3 bases: TGTGCCGGCAGCGTAGGACCGTTAAACTATGGCTACACCTTC. Amino acid sequence: CAGSVGPLNYGYTF. Together with reference TRBV9 and TRBJ1-2, the CDR3 gives the full variable domain: DSGVTQTPKHLITATGQRVTLRCSPRSGDLSVYWYQQSLDQGLQFLIQYYNGEERAKGNILERFSAQQFPDLHSELNLSSLELGDSALYFCAGSVGPLNYGYTFGSGTRLTVV.

This chain links TRBV7-8 with TRBJ1-1, with TRBD1 as a possible D gene (6 bases). This CDR3 is 15 amino acids long. Trimming stripped 3 bases from V and 1 base from J, with 12 bases between. CDR1 is SGHVS, CDR2 FQNEAQ, per germline. The CDR3 DNA reads as TGTGCCAGCAGCTTCGGGACAAAATCGAACACTGAAGCTTTCTTT. Its translation is CASSFGTKSNTEAFF. The complete variable domain, with remaining parts taken from reference TRBV7-8 and TRBJ1-1, reads GAGVSQSPRYKVAKRGQDVALRCDPISGHVSLFWYQQALGQGPEFLTYFQNEAQLDKSGLPSDRFFAERPEGSVSTLKIQRTQQEDSAVYLCASSFGTKSNTEAFFGQGTRLTVV.

This clonotype was found many times. J is TRBJ1-6 and V is TRBV10-3; the match to TRBD1 covers 9 bases. Trimming took 5 bases from V and 9 from J; bases not matched to a gene: 11. CDR1 and CDR2 (germline): ENHRY, SYGVKD. The CDR3 spans 16 residues. CDR3: CAISFSEQGAASPLHF. The CDR3 DNA sequence: TGTGCCATCAGTTTTTCCGAACAGGGGGCAGCTTCACCCCTCCACTTT.

The table lists this clonotype with a few counts. Just one base apart from a much larger clone, this may be a read error. The gene calls are TRBV30 and TRBJ2-1, with TRBD2 as a possible D gene (6 bases). CDR1 is GTSNPN, CDR2 SVGIG, per germline (reference sequence). The V end lost 3 bases, the J end lost 8 bases, and 11 bases lay between the germline ends. This CDR3 has 12 amino acids. The CDR3 is CAWSRRGYEQFF. CDR3 coding DNA: TGTGCCTGGAGCAGACGGGGGTATGAGCAGTTCTTC.

This clonotype was seen only once. The gene calls are TRBV7-2 and TRBJ2-5; 8 bases fit TRBD1. The length of the CDR3 is 14 residues. Germline loops: CDR1 SGHTA, CDR2 FQGNSA. V lost 5 bases and J lost 4; bases outside the gene matches: 6. CDR3 in DNA: TGTGCCAGCAGCCGGACAGGGTACGGAGAGACCCAGTACTTC. Translation: CASSRTGYGETQYF.

This clonotype was detected a few times. This chain connects TRBV24-1 to TRBJ2-6; 11 bases match TRBD1. The J segment lost 4 bases and the V segment lost 5 bases, leaving 12 bases of the junction unmatched. The CDR3 covers 19 residues. In germline, CDR1 is KGHDR, CDR2 SFDVKD. The CDR3 sequence: CATSAPPGQGVSGANVLTF. The DNA for the CDR3 is TGTGCCACCAGTGCTCCCCCGGGACAGGGGGTATCGGGGGCCAACGTCCTGACTTTC.

This clonotype was seen a few times. This may stem from a read error, because a much larger clone lies one nucleotide away. This chain uses TRBV6-1 with TRBJ2-7; 13 nucleotides match TRBD2. V gave up 7 bases and J gave up 7 bases; unmatched junction bases: 7. The CDR3 is 14 amino acids. Germline lookup yields CDR1 MNHNS and CDR2 SASEGT. CDR3 bases: TGTGCCAGCATACTAGCGGGGGGGTATAATGAGCAGTACTTC. It is translated as CASILAGGYNEQYF.

This clonotype was observed a few times. The chain uses TRBV28 and TRBJ1-2; maybe TRBD1 (5 bases). Deletions cut 7 bases from V and 0 bases from J, with 12 bases between. The CDR3 runs 14 residues. CDR1 is MDHEN, CDR2 SYDVKM, per germline. CDR3 sequence reads: CASTTGGANYGYTF. The CDR3 nucleotides are TGTGCCAGCACCACTGGGGGGGCTAACTATGGCTACACCTTC.

This clonotype was recorded only once. A much larger clone differs by one base, so this may be a read error. Because the CDR3 is missing its conserved closing phenylalanine or tryptophan, this is likely a read error. The CDR3 nucleotides read TGTGCCAGCGGGATAGACAGGGCACCCTACAATGAGCAGTTCTCC. Protein sequence: CASGIDRAPYNEQFS. The chain employs TRBV6-4 and TRBJ2-1; 7 bases line up with TRBD1. CDR1 and CDR2 (germline): MRHNA, SNTAGT. V was pared by 8 bases and J by 2 bases, with 9 bases of the junction left unmatched. The CDR3 extends over 15 amino acids.

This clonotype was detected ten times or more. V gene TRBV5-4 combines with J gene TRBJ2-5; 8 bases match TRBD1. CDR1 is SGHNT, CDR2 YYREEE, per germline (reference sequence). The CDR3 sequence is 15 residues long. V dropped 0 bases and J dropped 7; count of bases not matched to a gene: 8. CDR3 DNA: TGTGCCAGCAGCTTGGAGGCAGGGGGCAGGGGGACCCAGTACTTC. This translates into CASSLEAGGRGTQYF. Variable domain in full (rest from reference TRBV5-4 and TRBJ2-5): ETGVTQSPTHLIKTRGQQVTLRCSSQSGHNTVSWYQQALGQGPQFIFQYYREEENGRGNFPPRFSGLQFPNYSSELNVNALELDDSALYLCASSLEAGGRGTQYFGPGTRLLVL.

This clonotype was found a few times. Being one base from a much bigger clone, this may be a read error. The chain recombines TRBV4-3 with TRBJ1-2, with D perhaps TRBD1 (5 bases). Germline-derived CDR1 and CDR2 are LGHNA and YSLEER. There are 15 residues in the CDR3. The CDR3 DNA is TGCGCCGGCAGCCAAGATCTTGGGCAGGGCCATGGCTACACCTTC. Translated: CAGSQDLGQGHGYTF.

The genes are TRBV20-1 and TRBJ2-1; TRBD2 agrees at 10 bases. J lost 8 bases, V lost 0 bases, and 16 bases had no gene match. Germline CDR1 is DFQATT and CDR2 is SNEGSKA (reference sequence). There are 18 residues in the CDR3. The CDR3 bases are TGCAGTGCTAGAGATCGGCTAGCGGGAGCAACGGGGATATATGAGCAGTTCTTC. Encoded protein: CSARDRLAGATGIYEQFF.

This clonotype was detected a few times. Relative to the germline gene, one junction end is altered; a read error may explain this. The chain employs TRBV7-2 and TRBJ2-3; unclear D gene. Germline assignment: CDR1 SGHTA and CDR2 FQGNSA. This CDR3 contains 14 residues. CDR3 nucleotide sequence: TGTGCCAGCGGCTTAAGTGGCGGTTCAGATACGCAGTATTTT. Its translation: CASGLSGGSDTQYF.